This T cell receptor beta chain appears in the sequencing data of a study of T cells in narcolepsy. Repertoires were generated with immunoSEQ multiplex PCR, while TCRdb's copy carries only in-frame clones and drops some. This sample has some 25,000 clones, with roughly two thirds found just once. Germline CDR1 is SGHTA and CDR2 is FQGNSA. The J segment lost 7 bases and the V segment lost 2 bases, leaving 12 bases of the junction unmatched. The CDR3 runs to 16 residues. The J gene is TRBJ2-3, the V gene TRBV7-2, with TRBD2 matching 7 bases. The clonotype originates from a human donor in good health. Sequencing was performed on memory (CD45RA-) CD4+ T cells from blood. CDR3 sequence: CASSLNGAGRENTQYF. In DNA form, the CDR3 reads TGTGCCAGCAGCTTAAACGGAGCGGGACGCGAAAATACGCAGTATTTT.